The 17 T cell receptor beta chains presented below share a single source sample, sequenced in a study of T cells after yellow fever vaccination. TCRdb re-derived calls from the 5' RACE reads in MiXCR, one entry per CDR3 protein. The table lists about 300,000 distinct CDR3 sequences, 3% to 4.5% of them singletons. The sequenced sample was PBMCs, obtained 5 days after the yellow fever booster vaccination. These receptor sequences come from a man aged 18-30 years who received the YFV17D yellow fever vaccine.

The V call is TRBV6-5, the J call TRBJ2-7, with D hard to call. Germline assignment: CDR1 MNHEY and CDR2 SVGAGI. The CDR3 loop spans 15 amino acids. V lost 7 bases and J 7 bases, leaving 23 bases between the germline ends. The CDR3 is CASMNGRDPIREQYF. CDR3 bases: TGTGCCAGCATGAACGGGCGAGACCCCATTAGGGAGCAGTACTTC.

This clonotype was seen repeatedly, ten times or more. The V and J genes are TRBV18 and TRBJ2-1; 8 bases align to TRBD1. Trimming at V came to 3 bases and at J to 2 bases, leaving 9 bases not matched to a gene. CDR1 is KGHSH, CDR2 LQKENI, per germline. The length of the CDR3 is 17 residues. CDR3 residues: CASSPVGTGQTYNEQFF. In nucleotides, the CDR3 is TGTGCCAGCTCACCCGTCGGGACAGGCCAGACCTACAATGAGCAGTTCTTC.

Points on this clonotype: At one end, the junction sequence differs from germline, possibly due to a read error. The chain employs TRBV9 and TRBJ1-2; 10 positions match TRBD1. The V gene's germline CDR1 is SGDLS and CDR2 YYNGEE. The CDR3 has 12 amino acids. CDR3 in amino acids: CASSTRDRGLLF. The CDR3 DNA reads TGTGCCAGCAGCACCCGGGACAGGGGTCTCCTCTTC. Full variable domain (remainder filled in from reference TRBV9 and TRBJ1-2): DSGVTQTPKHLITATGQRVTLRCSPRSGDLSVYWYQQSLDQGLQFLIQYYNGEERAKGNILERFSAQQFPDLHSELNLSSLELGDSALYFCASSTRDRGLLFGSGTRLTVV.

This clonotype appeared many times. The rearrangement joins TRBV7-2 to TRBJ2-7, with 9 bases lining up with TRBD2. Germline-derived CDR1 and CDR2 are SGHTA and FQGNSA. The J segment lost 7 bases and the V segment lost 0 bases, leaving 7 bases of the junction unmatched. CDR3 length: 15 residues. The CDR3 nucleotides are TGTGCCAGCAGCTTAGCGGCTAGCGGGGCGAGTGAGCAGTACTTC. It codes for CASSLAASGASEQYF.

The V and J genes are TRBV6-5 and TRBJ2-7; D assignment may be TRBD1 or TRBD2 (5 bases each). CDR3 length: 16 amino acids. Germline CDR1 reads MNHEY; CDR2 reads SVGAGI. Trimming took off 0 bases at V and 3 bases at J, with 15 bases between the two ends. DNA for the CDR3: TGTGCCAGCAGTTACTCCTACACCGGGACGGTCTACGAGCAGTACTTC. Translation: CASSYSYTGTVYEQYF.

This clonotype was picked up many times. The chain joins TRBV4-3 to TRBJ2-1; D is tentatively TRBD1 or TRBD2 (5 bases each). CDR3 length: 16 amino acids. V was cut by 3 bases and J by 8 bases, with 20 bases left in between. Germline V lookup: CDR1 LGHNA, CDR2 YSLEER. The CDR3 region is CASSHQWDGPFDEQFF. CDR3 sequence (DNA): TGCGCCAGCAGCCACCAATGGGACGGTCCCTTCGATGAGCAGTTCTTC.

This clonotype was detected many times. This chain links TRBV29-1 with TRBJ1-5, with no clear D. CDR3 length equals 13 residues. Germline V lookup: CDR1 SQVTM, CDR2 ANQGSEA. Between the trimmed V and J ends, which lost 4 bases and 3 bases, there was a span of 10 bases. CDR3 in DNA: TGCAGCGTTGGATGGCTGCACAATCAGCCCCAGCATTTT. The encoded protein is CSVGWLHNQPQHF. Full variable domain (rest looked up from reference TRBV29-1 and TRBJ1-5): SAVISQKPSRDICQRGTSLTIQCQVDSQVTMMFWYRQQPGQSLTLIATANQGSEATYESGFVIDKFPISRPNLTFSTLTVSNMSPEDSSIYLCSVGWLHNQPQHFGDGTRLSIL.

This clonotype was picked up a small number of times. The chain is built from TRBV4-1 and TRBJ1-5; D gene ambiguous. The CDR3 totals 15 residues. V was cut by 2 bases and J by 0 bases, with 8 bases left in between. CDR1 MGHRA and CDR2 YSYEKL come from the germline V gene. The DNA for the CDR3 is TGCGCCAGCAGCCAAAGTCCCGTTAGCAATCAGCCCCAGCATTTT. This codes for CASSQSPVSNQPQHF.

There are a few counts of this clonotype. The CDR3 reads CASSYDSRDTRRNTEAFF. The CDR3 DNA sequence: TGTGCCAGCAGTTACGACAGCCGGGACACGCGTCGGAACACTGAAGCTTTCTTT. The chain has TRBV6-2 or TRBV6-3 and TRBJ1-1; D possibly corresponds to TRBD1 (6 bases). The CDR3 covers 18 residues. V lost 2 bases, J lost 1 base, and 20 bases lay in between. Germline CDR1 reads MNHEY; CDR2 reads SVGEGT.

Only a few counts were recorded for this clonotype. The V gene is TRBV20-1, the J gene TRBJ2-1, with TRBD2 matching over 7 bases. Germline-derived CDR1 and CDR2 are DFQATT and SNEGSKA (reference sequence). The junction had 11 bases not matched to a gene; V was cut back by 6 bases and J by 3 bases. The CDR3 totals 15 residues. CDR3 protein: CSAPVGGGLYNEQFF. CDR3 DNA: TGCAGTGCACCCGTCGGCGGGGGACTCTACAATGAGCAGTTCTTC.

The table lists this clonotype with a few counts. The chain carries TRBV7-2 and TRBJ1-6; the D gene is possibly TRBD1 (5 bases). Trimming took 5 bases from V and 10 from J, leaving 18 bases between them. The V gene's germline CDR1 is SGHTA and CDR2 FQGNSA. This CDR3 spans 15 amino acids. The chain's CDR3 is CASSLGPGQGSPLHF. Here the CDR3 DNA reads TGTGCCAGCAGCCTAGGACCAGGGCAGGGATCACCCCTCCACTTT.

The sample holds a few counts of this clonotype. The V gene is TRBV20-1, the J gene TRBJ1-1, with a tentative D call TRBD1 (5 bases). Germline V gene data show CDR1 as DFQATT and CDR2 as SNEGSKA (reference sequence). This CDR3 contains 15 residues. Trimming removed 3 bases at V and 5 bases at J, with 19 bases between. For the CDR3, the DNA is TGCAGTGCTAGTCGGTTTCTCAGGGCGAGAACTGAAGCTTTCTTT. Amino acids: CSASRFLRARTEAFF.

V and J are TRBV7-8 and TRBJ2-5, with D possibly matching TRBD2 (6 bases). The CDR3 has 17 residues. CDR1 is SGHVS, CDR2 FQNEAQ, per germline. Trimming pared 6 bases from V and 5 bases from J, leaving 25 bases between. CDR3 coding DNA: TGTGCCAGCAGTATCGGGCGGGGTCTCCAAACGAGGGAGACCCAGTACTTC. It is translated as CASSIGRGLQTRETQYF.

CDR3 DNA sequence: TGTGCCAGCACCCTTCCGGGGCGCTCCTACAATGAGCAGTTCTTC. Translation gives CASTLPGRSYNEQFF. The rearrangement joins TRBV5-4 to TRBJ2-1, with D perhaps being TRBD1 or TRBD2 (5 bases each). The CDR3 has 15 amino acids. V was pared by 6 bases and J by 0 bases, with 13 bases between. The V gene's germline CDR1 is SGHNT and CDR2 YYREEE (reference sequence).

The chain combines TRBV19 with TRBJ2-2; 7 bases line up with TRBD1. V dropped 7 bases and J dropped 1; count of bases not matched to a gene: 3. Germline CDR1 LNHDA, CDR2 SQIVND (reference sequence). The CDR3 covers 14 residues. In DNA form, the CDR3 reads TGTGCCAGTATTCGGACAGGGAACACCGGGGAGCTGTTTTTT. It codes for CASIRTGNTGELFF.

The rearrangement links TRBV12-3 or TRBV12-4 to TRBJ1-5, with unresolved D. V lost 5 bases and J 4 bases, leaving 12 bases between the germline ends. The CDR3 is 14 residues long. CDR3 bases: TGTGCCAGCAGTCTACAGTGGGGTAATCAGCCCCAGCATTTT. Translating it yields CASSLQWGNQPQHF.

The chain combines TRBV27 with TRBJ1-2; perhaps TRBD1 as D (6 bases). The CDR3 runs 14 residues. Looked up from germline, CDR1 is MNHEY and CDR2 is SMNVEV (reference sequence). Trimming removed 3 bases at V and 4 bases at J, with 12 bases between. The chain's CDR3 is CASSLVRGGYGYTF. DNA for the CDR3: TGTGCCAGCAGTTTGGTCAGGGGAGGCTATGGCTACACCTTC.